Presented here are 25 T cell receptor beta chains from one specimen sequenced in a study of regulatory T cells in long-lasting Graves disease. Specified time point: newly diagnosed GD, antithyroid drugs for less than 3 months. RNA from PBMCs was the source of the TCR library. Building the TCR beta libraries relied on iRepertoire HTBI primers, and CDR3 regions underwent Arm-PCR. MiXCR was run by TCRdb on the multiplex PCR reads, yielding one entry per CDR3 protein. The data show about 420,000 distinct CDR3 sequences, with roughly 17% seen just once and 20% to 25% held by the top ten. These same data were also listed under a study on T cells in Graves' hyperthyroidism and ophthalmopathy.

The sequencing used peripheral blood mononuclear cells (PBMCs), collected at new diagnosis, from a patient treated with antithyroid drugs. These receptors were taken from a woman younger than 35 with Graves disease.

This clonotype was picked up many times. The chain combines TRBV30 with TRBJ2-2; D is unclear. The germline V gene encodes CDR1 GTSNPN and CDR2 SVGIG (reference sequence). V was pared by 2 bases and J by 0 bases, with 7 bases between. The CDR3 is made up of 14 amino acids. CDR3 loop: CAWSRSPNTGELFF. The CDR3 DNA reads TGTGCCTGGAGTCGCAGTCCGAACACCGGGGAGCTGTTTTTT.

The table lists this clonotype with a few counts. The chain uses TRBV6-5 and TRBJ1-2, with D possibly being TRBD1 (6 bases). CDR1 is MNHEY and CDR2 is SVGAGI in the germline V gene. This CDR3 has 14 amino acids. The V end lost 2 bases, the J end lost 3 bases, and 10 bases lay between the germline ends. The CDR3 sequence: CASSYAGADYGYTF. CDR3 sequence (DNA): TGTGCCAGCAGTTACGCGGGGGCGGACTATGGCTACACCTTC.

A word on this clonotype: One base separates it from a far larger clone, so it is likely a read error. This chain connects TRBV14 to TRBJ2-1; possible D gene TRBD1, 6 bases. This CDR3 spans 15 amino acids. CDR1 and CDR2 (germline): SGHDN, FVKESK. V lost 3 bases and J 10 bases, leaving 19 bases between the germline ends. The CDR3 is CASSQDRVLGSEQFF. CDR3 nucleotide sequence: TGTGCCAGCAGCCAGGACAGAGTACTGGGTTCGGAGCAGTTCTTC.

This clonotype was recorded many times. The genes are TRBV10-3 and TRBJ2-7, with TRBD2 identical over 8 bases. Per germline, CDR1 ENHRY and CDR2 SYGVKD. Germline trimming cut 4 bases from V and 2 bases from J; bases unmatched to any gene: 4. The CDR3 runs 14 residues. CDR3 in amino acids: CAISVSGGTYEQYF. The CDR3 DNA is TGTGCCATCAGTGTGAGCGGGGGAACCTACGAGCAGTACTTC.

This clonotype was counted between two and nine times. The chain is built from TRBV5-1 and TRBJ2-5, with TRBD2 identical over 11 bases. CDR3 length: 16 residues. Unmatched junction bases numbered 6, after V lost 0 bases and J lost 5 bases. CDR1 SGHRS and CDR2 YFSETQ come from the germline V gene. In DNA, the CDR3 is TGCGCCAGCAGCTTGGGGACTAGCGGGTACTCTGAGACCCAGTACTTC. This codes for CASSLGTSGYSETQYF.

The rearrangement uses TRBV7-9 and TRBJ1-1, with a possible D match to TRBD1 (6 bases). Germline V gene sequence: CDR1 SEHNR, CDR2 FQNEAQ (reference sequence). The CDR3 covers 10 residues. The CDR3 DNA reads TGTGTACCAGGGGACACTGAAGCTTTCTTT. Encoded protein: CVPGDTEAFF.

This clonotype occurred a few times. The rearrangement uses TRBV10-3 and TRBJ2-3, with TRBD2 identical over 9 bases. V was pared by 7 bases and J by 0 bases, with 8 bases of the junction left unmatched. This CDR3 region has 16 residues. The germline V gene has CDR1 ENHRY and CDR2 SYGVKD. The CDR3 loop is CAITPGTSRSTDTQYF. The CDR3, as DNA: TGTGCCATCACCCCCGGGACTAGCAGAAGCACAGATACGCAGTATTTT.

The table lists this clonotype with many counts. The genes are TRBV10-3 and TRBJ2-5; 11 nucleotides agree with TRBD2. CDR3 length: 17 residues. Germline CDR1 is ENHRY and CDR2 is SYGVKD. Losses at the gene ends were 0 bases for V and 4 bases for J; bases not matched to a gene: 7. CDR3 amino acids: CAISESLAGGLRETQYF. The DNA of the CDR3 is TGTGCCATCAGTGAGTCGCTAGCGGGAGGTTTGCGAGAGACCCAGTACTTC.

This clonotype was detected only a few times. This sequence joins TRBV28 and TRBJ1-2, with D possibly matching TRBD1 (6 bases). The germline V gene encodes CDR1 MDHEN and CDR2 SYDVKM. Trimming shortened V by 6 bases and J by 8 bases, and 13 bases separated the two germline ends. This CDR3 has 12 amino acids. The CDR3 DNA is TGTGCCAGCAGGGCAGGGGCTCGAGGCTACACCTTC. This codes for CASRAGARGYTF.

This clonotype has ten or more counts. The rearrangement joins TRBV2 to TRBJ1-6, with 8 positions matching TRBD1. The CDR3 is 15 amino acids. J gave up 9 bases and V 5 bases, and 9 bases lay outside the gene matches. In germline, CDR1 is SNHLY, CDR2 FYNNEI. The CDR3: CASSLQGGGPSPLHF. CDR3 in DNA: TGTGCCAGCAGTTTACAGGGGGGAGGACCTTCACCCCTCCACTTT.

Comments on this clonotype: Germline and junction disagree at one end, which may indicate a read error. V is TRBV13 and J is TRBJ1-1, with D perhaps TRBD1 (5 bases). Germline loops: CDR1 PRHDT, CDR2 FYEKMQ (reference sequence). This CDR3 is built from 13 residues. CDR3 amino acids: CASGTSVSTEAVF. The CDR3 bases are TGTGCCAGCGGGACCTCGGTAAGCACTGAAGCTGTCTTT.

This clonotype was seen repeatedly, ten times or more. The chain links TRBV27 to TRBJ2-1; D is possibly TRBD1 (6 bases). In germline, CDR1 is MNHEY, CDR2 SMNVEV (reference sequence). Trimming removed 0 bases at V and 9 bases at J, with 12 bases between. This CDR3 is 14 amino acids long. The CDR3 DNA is TGTGCCAGCAGTTTATCCAGGGGCTTCGGTGAGCAGTTCTTC. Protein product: CASSLSRGFGEQFF.

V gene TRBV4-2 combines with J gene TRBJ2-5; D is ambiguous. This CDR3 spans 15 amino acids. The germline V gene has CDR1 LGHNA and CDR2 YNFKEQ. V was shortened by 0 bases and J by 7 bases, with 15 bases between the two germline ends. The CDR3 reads CASSQDRSSSVTQYF. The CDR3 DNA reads TGTGCCAGCAGCCAAGATCGGAGCTCCAGCGTGACCCAGTACTTC.

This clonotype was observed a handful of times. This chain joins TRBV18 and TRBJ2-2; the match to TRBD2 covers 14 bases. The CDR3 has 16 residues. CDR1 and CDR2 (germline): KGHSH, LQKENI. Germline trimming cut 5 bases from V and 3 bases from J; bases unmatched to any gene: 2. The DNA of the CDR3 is TGTGCCAGCTCAAGACTAGCGGGAGGGGACACCGGGGAGCTGTTTTTT. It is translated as CASSRLAGGDTGELFF. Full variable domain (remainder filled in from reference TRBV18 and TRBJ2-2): NAGVMQNPRHLVRRRGQEARLRCSPMKGHSHVYWYRQLPEEGLKFMVYLQKENIIDESGMPKERFSAEFPKEGPSILRIQQVVRGDSAAYFCASSRLAGGDTGELFFGEGSRLTVL.

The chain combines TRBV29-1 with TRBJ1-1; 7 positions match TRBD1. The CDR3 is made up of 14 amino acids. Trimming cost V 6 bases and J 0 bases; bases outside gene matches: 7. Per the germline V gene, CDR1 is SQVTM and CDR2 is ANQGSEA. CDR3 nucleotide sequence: TGCAGCGTCGTGACAGGGATGGTGAACACTGAAGCTTTCTTT. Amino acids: CSVVTGMVNTEAFF.

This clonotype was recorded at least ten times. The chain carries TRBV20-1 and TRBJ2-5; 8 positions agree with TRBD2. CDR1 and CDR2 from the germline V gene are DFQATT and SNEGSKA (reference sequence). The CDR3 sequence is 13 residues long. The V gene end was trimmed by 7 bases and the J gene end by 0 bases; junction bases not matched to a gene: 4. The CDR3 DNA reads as TGCAGTGAGGCGGGAGGCAACCAAGAGACCCAGTACTTC. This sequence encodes CSEAGGNQETQYF.

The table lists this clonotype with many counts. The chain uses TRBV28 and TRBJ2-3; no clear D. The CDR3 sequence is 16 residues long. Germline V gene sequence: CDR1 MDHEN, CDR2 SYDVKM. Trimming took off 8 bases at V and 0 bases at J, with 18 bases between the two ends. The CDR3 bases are TGTGCCAGCCTAAACCTGAGTCCTCCGAGCACAGATACGCAGTATTTT. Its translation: CASLNLSPPSTDTQYF.

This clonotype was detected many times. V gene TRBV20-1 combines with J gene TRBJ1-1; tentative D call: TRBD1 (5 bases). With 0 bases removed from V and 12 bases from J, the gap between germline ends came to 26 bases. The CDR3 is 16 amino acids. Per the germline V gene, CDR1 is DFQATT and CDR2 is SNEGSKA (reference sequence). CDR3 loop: CSARDGGGNLGLMSFF. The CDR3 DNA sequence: TGCAGTGCTAGAGATGGGGGGGGGAACCTGGGGCTGATGTCTTTCTTT.

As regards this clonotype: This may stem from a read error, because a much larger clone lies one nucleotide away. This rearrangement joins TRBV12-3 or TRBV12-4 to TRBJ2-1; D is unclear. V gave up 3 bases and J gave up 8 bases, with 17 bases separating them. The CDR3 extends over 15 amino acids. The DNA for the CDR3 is TGTGCCAGCAGTTTGGAGATATTCTTTCTTGATGAGCAGTTCTTC. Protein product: CASSLEIFFLDEQFF.

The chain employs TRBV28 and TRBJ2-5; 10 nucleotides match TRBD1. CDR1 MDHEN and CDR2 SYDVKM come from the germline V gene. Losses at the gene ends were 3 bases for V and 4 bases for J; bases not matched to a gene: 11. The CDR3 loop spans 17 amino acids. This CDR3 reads CASSLDQGTGVLETQYF. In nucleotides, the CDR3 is TGTGCCAGCAGTTTGGACCAGGGGACAGGGGTGTTAGAGACCCAGTACTTC. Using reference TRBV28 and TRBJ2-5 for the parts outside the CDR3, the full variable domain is DVKVTQSSRYLVKRTGEKVFLECVQDMDHENMFWYRQDPGLGLRLIYFSYDVKMKEKGDIPEGYSVSREKKERFSLILESASTNQTSMYLCASSLDQGTGVLETQYFGPGTRLLVL.

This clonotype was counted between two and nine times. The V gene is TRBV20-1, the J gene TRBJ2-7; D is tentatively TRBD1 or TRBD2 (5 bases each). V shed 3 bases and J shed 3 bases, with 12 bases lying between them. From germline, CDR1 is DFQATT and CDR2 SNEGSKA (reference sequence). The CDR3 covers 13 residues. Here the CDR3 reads CSASPGTDYEQYF. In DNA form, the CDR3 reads TGCAGTGCTAGCCCGGGGACCGACTACGAGCAGTACTTC.

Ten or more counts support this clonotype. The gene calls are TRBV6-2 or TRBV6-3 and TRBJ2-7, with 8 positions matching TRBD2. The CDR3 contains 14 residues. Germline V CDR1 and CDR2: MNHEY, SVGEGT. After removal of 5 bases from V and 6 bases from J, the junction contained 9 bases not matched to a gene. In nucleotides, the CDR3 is TGTGCCAGCAGTGGGGCTAGCGGGCCACGCGAGCAGTACTTC. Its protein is CASSGASGPREQYF.

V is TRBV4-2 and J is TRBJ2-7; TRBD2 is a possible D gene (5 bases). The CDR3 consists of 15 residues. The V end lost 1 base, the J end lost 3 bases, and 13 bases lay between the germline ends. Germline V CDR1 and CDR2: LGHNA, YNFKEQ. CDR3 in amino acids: CASSQALLAGYEQYF. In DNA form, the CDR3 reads TGTGCCAGCAGCCAAGCTTTGCTGGCGGGCTACGAGCAGTACTTC.

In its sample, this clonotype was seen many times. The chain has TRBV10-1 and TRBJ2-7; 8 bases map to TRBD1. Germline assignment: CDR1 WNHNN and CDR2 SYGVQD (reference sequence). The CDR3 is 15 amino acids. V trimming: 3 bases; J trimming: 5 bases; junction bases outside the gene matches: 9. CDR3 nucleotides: TGCGCCAGCAGTGAAGCCCGACAGGGGAGGAACGAGCAGTACTTC. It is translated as CASSEARQGRNEQYF.

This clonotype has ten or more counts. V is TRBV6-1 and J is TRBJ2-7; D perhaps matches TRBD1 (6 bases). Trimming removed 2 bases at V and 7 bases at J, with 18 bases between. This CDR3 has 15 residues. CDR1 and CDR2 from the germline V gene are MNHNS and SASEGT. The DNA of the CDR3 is TGTGCCAGCAGTGAATCCTGGGACACGTATAGGGAGCAGTACTTC. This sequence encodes CASSESWDTYREQYF.